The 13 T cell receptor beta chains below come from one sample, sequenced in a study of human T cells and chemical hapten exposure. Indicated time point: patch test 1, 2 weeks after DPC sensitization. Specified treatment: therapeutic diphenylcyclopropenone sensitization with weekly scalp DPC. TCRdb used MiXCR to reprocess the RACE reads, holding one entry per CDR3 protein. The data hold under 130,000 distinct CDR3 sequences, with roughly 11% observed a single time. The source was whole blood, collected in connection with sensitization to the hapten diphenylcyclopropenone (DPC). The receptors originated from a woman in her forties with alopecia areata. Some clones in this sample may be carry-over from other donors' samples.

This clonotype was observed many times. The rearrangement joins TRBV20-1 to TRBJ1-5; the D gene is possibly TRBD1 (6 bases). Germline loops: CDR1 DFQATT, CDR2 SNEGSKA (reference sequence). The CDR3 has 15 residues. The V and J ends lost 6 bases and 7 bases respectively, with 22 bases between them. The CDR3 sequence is CSALMAQGREQPQHF. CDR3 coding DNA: TGCAGTGCCCTGATGGCTCAGGGGAGGGAGCAGCCCCAGCATTTT.

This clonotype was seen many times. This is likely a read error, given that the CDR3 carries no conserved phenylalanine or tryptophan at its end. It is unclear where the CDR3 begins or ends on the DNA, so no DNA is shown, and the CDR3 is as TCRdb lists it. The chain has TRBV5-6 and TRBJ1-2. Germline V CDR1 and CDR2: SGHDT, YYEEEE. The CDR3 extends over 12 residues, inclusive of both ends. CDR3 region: CASSFDQGTHSY.

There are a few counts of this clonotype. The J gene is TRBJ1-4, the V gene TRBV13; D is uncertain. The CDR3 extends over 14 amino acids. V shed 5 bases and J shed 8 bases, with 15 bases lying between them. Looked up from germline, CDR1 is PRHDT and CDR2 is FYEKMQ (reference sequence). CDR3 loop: CASSQTRLREKLFF. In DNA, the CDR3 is TGTGCCAGCAGCCAAACCCGACTTCGAGAAAAACTGTTTTTT.

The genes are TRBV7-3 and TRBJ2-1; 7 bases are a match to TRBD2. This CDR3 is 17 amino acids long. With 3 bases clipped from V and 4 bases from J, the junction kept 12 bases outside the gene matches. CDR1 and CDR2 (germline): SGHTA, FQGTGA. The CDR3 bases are TGTGCCAGCAGCTTGCTCGGCAGCGGGGTAACATACAATGAGCAGTTCTTC. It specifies CASSLLGSGVTYNEQFF. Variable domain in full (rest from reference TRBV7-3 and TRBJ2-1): GAGVSQTPSNKVTEKGKYVELRCDPISGHTALYWYRQSLGQGPEFLIYFQGTGAADDSGLPNDRFFAVRPEGSVSTLKIQRTERGDSAVYLCASSLLGSGVTYNEQFFGPGTRLTVL.

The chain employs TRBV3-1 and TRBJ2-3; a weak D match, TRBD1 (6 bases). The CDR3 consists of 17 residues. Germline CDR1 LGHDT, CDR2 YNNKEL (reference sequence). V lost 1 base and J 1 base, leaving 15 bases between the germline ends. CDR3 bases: TGTGCCAGCAGCCAAGCCGGTCGGCGGACAGGCACAGATACGCAGTATTTT. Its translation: CASSQAGRRTGTDTQYF.

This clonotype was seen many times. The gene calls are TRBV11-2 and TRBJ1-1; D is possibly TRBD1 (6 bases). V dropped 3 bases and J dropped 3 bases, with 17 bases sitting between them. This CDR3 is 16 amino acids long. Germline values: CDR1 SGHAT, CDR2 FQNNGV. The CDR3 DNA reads TGTGCCAGCAGCTTGAGATTCGGACAGATTTACACTGAAGCTTTCTTT. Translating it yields CASSLRFGQIYTEAFF.

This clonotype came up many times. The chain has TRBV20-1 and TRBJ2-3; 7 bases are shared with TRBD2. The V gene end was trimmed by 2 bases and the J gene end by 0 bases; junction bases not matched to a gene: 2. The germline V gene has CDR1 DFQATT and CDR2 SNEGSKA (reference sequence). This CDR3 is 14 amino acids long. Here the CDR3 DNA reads TGCAGTGCTAGAAGCGGGACTAGCACAGATACGCAGTATTTT. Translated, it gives CSARSGTSTDTQYF.

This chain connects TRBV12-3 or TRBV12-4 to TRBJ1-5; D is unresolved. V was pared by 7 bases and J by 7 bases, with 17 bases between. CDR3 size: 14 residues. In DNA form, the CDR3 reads TGTGCCAGCACTCTTGGCCAGATCCGGCAGCCCCAGCATTTT. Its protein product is CASTLGQIRQPQHF.

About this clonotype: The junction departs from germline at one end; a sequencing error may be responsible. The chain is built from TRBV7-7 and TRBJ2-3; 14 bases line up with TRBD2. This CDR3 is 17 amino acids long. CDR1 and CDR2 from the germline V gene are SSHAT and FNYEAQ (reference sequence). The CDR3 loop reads CASSPGLAGAGGDTQYF. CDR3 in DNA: TGTGCTAGCAGCCCGGGACTAGCGGGGGCCGGGGGCGATACGCAGTATTTT. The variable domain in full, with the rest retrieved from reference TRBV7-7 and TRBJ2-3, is GAGVSQSPRYKVTKRGQDVTLRCDPISSHATLYWYQQALGQGPEFLTYFNYEAQPDKSGLPSDRFSAERPEGSISTLTIQRTEQRDSAMYRCASSPGLAGAGGDTQYFGPGTRLTVL.

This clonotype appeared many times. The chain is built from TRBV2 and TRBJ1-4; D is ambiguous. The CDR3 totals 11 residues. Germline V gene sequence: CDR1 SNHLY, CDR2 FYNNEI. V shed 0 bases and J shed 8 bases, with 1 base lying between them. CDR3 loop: CASSEAEKLFF. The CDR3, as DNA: TGTGCCAGCAGTGAAGCGGAAAAACTGTTTTTT.

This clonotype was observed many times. The CDR3 here is CASSSGGYNTGELFF. DNA for the CDR3: TGTGCCAGTAGTAGCGGGGGGTATAACACCGGGGAGCTGTTTTTT. The chain couples TRBV19 to TRBJ2-2, with TRBD2 matching over 8 bases. This CDR3 region has 15 residues. Unmatched junction bases numbered 3, after V lost 4 bases and J lost 2 bases. Germline V gene lookup returns CDR1 LNHDA and CDR2 SQIVND (reference sequence). Looking up the rest from reference TRBV19 and TRBJ2-2 gives the full variable domain: DGGITQSPKYLFRKEGQNVTLSCEQNLNHDAMYWYRQDPGQGLRLIYYSQIVNDFQKGDIAEGYSVSREKKESFPLTVTSAQKNPTAFYLCASSSGGYNTGELFFGEGSRLTVL.

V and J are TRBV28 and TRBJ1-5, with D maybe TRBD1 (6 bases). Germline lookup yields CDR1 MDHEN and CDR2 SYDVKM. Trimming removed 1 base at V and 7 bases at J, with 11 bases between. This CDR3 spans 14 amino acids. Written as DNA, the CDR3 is TGTGCCAGCAGTTTATTGGGGGGCCACCAGCCCCAGCATTTT. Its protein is CASSLLGGHQPQHF.

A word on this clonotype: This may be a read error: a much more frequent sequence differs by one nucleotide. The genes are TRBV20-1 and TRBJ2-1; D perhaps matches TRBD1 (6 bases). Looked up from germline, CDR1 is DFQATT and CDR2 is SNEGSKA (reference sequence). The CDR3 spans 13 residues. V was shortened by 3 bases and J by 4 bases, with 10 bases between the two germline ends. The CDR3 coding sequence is TGCAGTGCTAGTGAACAGGGATACAATGAGCAGTTCTTC. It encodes CSASEQGYNEQFF.